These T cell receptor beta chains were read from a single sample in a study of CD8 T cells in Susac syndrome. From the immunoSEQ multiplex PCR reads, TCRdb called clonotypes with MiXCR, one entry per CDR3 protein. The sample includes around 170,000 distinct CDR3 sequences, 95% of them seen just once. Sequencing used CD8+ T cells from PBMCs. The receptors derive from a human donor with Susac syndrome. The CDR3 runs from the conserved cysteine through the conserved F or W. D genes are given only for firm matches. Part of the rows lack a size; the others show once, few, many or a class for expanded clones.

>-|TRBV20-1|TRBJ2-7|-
CSARDLRTYEQYF
TGCAGTGCTAGAGATTTGCGAACCTACGAGCAGTACTTC
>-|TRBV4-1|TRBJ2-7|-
CASSQVGSSYEQYF
TGCGCCAGCAGCCAAGTGGGTTCCTCCTACGAGCAGTACTTC
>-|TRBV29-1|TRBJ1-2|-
CSVDEPGGYTF
TGCAGCGTTGATGAGCCGGGAGGCTACACCTTC
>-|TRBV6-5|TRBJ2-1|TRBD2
CASSYQASGYNEQFF
TGTGCCAGCAGTTACCAGGCTAGCGGATACAATGAGCAGTTCTTC
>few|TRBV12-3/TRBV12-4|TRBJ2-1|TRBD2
CASSSSGVYNEQFF
TGTGCCAGCAGTTCTAGCGGGGTCTACAATGAGCAGTTCTTC
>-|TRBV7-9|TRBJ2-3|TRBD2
CASRRPGLAGVDTQYF
TGTGCCAGCAGACGACCGGGACTAGCGGGAGTAGATACGCAGTATTTT
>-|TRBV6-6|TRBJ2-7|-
CASSYSAPNYEQYF
TGTGCCAGCAGTTACTCAGCCCCAAACTACGAGCAGTACTTC
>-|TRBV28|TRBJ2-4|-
CASSFPPKGDKNIQYF
TGTGCCAGCAGTTTCCCCCCGAAAGGGGACAAAAACATTCAGTACTTC
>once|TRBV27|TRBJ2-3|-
CASSPSWGRVADTQYF
TGTGCCAGCAGTCCGAGTTGGGGCAGGGTTGCAGATACGCAGTATTTT
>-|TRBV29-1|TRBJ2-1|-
CSVELAGGGSYNEQFF
TGCAGCGTTGAGCTAGCCGGGGGAGGCTCCTACAATGAGCAGTTCTTC
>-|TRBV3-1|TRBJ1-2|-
CASSPGMGFGYGYTF
TGTGCCAGCAGCCCCGGTATGGGGTTCGGGTATGGCTACACCTTC
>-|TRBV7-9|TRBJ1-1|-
CASSFSNPEAFF
TGTGCCAGCAGCTTTAGTAATCCCGAAGCTTTCTTT
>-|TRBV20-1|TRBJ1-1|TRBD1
CSARDPSRQGRTEAFF
TGCAGTGCTAGAGACCCTAGCCGACAGGGGAGGACTGAAGCTTTCTTT
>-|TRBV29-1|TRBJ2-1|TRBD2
CSVAGGRNEQFF
TGCAGCGTAGCGGGAGGGAGGAATGAGCAGTTCTTC
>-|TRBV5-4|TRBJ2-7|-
CASSPDGAHHEQYF
TGTGCCAGCAGCCCGGACGGGGCGCACCACGAGCAGTACTTC
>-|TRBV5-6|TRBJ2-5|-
CASSLDAEQETQYF
TGTGCCAGCAGCTTGGACGCGGAACAAGAGACCCAGTACTTC
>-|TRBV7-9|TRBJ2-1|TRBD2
CASSLPGLAGDEQFF
TGTGCCAGCAGCTTACCAGGACTAGCGGGGGATGAGCAGTTCTTC
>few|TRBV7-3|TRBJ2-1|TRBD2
CASSPTSGSYNEQFF
TGTGCCAGCAGTCCCACTAGCGGGAGTTACAATGAGCAGTTCTTC
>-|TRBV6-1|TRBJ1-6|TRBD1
CAGQGADSPLHF
TGTGCCGGCCAGGGGGCGGATTCACCCCTCCACTTT
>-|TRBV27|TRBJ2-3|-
CASSSPGDTQYF
TGTGCCAGCAGTTCTCCAGGGGATACGCAGTATTTT
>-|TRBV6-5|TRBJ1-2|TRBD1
CASRIGQETYGYTF
TGTGCCAGCAGAATCGGACAGGAGACCTATGGCTACACCTTC
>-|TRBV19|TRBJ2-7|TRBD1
CASRPGQGRHEQYF
TGTGCCAGTAGACCGGGACAGGGTAGGCACGAGCAGTACTTC
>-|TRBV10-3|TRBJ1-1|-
CAISAFLQGNTEAFF
TGTGCCATCAGCGCTTTCCTTCAGGGAAACACTGAAGCTTTCTTT
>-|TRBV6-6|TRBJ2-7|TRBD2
CASSYSSGDYEQYF
TGTGCCAGCAGTTACTCTAGCGGGGATTACGAGCAGTACTTC
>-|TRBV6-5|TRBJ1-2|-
CASFSRTSYGYTF
TGTGCCAGTTTTTCACGGACGAGTTATGGCTACACCTTC
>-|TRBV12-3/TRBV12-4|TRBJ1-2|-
CASSLTGFGYTF
TGTGCCAGCAGTTTAACAGGGTTCGGCTACACCTTC
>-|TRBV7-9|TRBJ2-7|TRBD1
CASSLGPGQGAYEQYF
TGTGCCAGCAGCTTAGGTCCGGGACAGGGGGCCTACGAGCAGTACTTC
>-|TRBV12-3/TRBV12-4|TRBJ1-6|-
CASSFGTENSPLHF
TGTGCCAGCAGTTTCGGGACCGAGAATTCACCCCTCCACTTT
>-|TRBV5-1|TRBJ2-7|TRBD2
CATRTSGGIAYEQYF
TGCGCCACGCGGACTAGCGGGGGGATCGCCTACGAGCAGTACTTC
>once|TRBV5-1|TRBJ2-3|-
CASRPKRSGTDTQYF
TGCGCCAGCAGACCCAAGCGGAGCGGCACAGATACGCAGTATTTT
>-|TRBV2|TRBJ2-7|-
CASTTANYEQYF
TGTGCCAGCACGACAGCCAACTACGAGCAGTACTTC
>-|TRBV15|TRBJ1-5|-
CATSRVPNQPQHF
TGTGCCACCAGCAGAGTTCCTAATCAGCCCCAGCATTTT
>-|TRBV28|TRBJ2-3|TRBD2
CASSLGGREHDTQYF
TGTGCCAGCAGTTTGGGCGGGAGGGAACACGATACGCAGTATTTT
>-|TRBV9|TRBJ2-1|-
CASSVGGTLDNEQFF
TGTGCCAGCAGCGTCGGGGGGACACTAGACAATGAGCAGTTCTTC
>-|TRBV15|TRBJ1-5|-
CATSITRRNQPQHF
TGTGCCACCAGCATTACCCGCCGTAATCAGCCCCAGCATTTT
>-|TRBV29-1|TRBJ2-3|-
CSVEDGRERADTQYF
TGCAGCGTTGAAGATGGTCGGGAGAGGGCAGATACGCAGTATTTT
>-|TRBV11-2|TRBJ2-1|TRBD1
CASSLAYRGPVEQFF
TGTGCCAGCAGCTTGGCGTATAGGGGGCCGGTTGAGCAGTTCTTC
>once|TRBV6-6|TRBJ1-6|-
CASRTGPRDNSPLHF
TGTGCCAGCAGAACTGGGCCGCGGGATAATTCACCCCTCCACTTT
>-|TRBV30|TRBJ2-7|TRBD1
CAWISGGASNTYEQYF
TGTGCCTGGATTTCAGGGGGCGCCTCCAACACCTACGAGCAGTACTTC
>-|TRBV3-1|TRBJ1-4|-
CASSQAESNEKLFF
TGTGCCAGCAGCCAAGCAGAGTCTAATGAAAAACTGTTTTTT